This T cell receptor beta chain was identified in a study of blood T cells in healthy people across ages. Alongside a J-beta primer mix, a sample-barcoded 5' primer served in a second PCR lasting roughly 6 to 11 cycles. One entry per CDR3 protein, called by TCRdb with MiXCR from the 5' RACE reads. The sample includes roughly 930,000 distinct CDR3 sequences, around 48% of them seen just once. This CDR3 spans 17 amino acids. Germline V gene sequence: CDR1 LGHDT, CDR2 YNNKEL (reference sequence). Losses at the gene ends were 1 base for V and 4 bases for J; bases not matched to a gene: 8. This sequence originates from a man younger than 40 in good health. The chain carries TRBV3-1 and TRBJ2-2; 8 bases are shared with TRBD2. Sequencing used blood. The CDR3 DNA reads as TGTGCCAGCAGCCAAGGCGGACTAGCAAGGGGCACCGGGGAGCTGTTTTTT. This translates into CASSQGGLARGTGELFF.